The present entry profiles one TCR beta chain with its context. Clones were sequenced by immunoSEQ multiplex PCR, and TCRdb holds only the in-frame ones, with some missing. The table lists around 60,000 clones, almost 95% of them singletons. The sample is drawn from a study of technical replicates of blood from a few donors. The sequenced sample consisted of PBMCs. The TCR originated in a human donor in good health. Some clones in this sample may be carry-over from other donors' samples.

Here the CDR3 reads CASSVGSAGGLNEQFF. CDR3 nucleotides: TGTGCCAGCAGCGTAGGGTCTGCGGGGGGGCTCAATGAGCAGTTCTTC. The chain combines TRBV9 with TRBJ2-1; 9 bases match TRBD2. Germline V gives CDR1 SGDLS, CDR2 YYNGEE. V lost 0 bases to trimming and J lost 6 bases; unmatched junction nucleotides: 7. The CDR3 contains 16 residues.